Sequencing of this TCR beta chain was carried out in a study of a mutant IDH1 vaccine in newly diagnosed glioma. Across the study: Treated patients, 62.5% male and about 38% female, averaged approximately 40 years of age.

Notes on the study in general: Any relationship between pseudoprogression and changes in top peripheral T cell clonotypes seemed absent.

Only in-frame clones appear in the TCRdb table, and some are missing; sequencing was by immunoSEQ multiplex PCR. The profile shows tens of thousands of clones, roughly 78% of them singletons. CDR3 length: 15 residues. V lost 4 bases to trimming and J lost 0 bases, with 12 bases between them. CDR1 is SEHNR, CDR2 FQNEAQ, per germline (reference sequence). Details on this clone: The antigen is undetermined.

The sample's time point: week 5, during vaccination. A single vaccine dose contained 300 ug of mutant IDH1 20-mer peptide, and topical imiquimod was used with it. This sequence was found in a man aged 45-65 years with glioma. The chain links TRBV7-9 to TRBJ1-2; D is ambiguous. The starting material was PBMCs, obtained from a glioma patient whose treatment included an IDH1 peptide vaccine. The CDR3 sequence: CASSSRRDANYGYTF. The CDR3 nucleotides read TGTGCCAGCAGCTCCAGGAGAGATGCTAACTATGGCTACACCTTC.